These T cell receptor beta chains were read from a single sample in a study of blood T cells in healthy people across ages. TCRdb re-analysed the 5' RACE reads in MiXCR, keeping a single row per CDR3 protein. The sample includes 1.8 million or so distinct CDR3 sequences, 39% of them seen just once. Sequenced: blood. Receptors originate from a human donor in good health. CDR3s include the opening cysteine and the closing phenylalanine or tryptophan. The order of the fields is D gene, clone size, V gene, J gene, CDR3 DNA, CDR3 protein. A D gene is named only where the DNA matches it firmly. Size tells how often a clone was seen (once, few, many) or the class of an expanded clone, and some rows leave it out.

>-|few|TRBV20-1|TRBJ2-7
TGCAGTGCTAGACCGCCGGTCGGTGTACGCGAGCAGTACTTC
CSARPPVGVREQYF
>TRBD2|-|TRBV11-1|TRBJ2-1
TGTGCCAGCAGCCCCCGGCGGGGGTTGGGAAACAATGAGCAGTTCTTC
CASSPRRGLGNNEQFF
>-|-|TRBV7-8|TRBJ2-7
TGTGCCAGCAGCATGTTGGCTTGGACGCCTGGCGCGCAGTACTTC
CASSMLAWTPGAQYF
>-|-|TRBV27|TRBJ1-6
TGTGCCAGCAACGACGGACTCTATAATTCACCCCTCCACTTT
CASNDGLYNSPLHF
>-|few|TRBV5-1|TRBJ2-5
TGCGCCAGCAGCAAAAACGGGGGACCGAGACAAGAGACCCAGTACTTC
CASSKNGGPRQETQYF
>-|few|TRBV7-9|TRBJ1-2
TGTGCCAGCACCAACCAACGGGGGGGCGGCTACACCTTC
CASTNQRGGGYTF
>-|-|TRBV6-2/TRBV6-3|TRBJ2-1
TGTGCCTGCAGCCTCCTGGGGGGCTACAATGAGCAGTTCTTC
CACSLLGGYNEQFF
>TRBD1|-|TRBV6-6|TRBJ2-3
TGTGCCAGTGGACCAGGGGGCGGAACAGATACGCAGTATTTT
CASGPGGGTDTQYF
>-|-|TRBV27|TRBJ1-1
TGTGCCAGCAGACCGACAGCCCTTTTGACAGCTTTCTTT
CASRPTALLTAFF
>-|few|TRBV4-3|TRBJ1-2
TGCGCCAGCAGCCAAGATTGGAGCTCCTATGGCTACACCTTC
CASSQDWSSYGYTF
>-|-|TRBV6-6|TRBJ2-5
TGTGCCAGCAGTCTCCGACAGCGAGAGGCCCAGTACTTC
CASSLRQREAQYF
>TRBD2|few|TRBV15|TRBJ2-7
TGTGCCACCAGCAGAGGTGTACTAGCGACCTACATGAAGCAGTACTTC
CATSRGVLATYMKQYF
>-|-|TRBV7-2|TRBJ2-2
TGTGCCAGCAGCTTAGGCGCCAGGTGGATGAACACCGGGGAGCTGTTTTTT
CASSLGARWMNTGELFF
>-|-|TRBV7-2|TRBJ2-5
TGTGCCAGCAGCTTTGTAGGCACCTACCAAGAGACCCAGTACTTC
CASSFVGTYQETQYF
>-|-|TRBV2|TRBJ2-7
TGTGCCAGCAGTGTGTTGTCTGTCCCAACAAGGGAGCAGTACTTC
CASSVLSVPTREQYF
>TRBD1|-|TRBV4-2|TRBJ2-1
TGTGCCAGCAGCCACGACTATGGACAGGGAGGACCCTACAATGAGCAGTTCTTC
CASSHDYGQGGPYNEQFF
>-|few|TRBV12-3/TRBV12-4|TRBJ1-2
TGTGCCAGTCGGACGGGGGCGATCTATGGCTACACCTTC
CASRTGAIYGYTF
>-|-|TRBV6-5|TRBJ2-7
TGTGCCAGCAGGACAGGCGGCTATACCTACGAGCAGTACTTC
CASRTGGYTYEQYF
>TRBD1|few|TRBV4-3|TRBJ2-1
TGCGCCAGCAGCCATGGGACAGGGGACTACAATGAGCAGTTCTTC
CASSHGTGDYNEQFF
>TRBD1|-|TRBV24-1|TRBJ1-4
TGTGCCACCAGTGACCCCGGGACAGGGTTGTCAACTAATGAAAAACTGTTTTTT
CATSDPGTGLSTNEKLFF
>-|-|TRBV6-2/TRBV6-3|TRBJ1-2
TGTACCAGCAGTTACTTCGGACAGACCTATGGCTACACCTTC
CTSSYFGQTYGYTF
>TRBD1|-|TRBV5-1|TRBJ1-5
TGCGCCAGCAGCTTGGAAGCCGGGACAGGTAAAGATCAGCCCCAGCATTTT
CASSLEAGTGKDQPQHF
>-|few|TRBV10-3|TRBJ2-3
TGTGCCATCAGTGAGGCGACGAGGGGGGATCGCACAGATACGCAGTATTTT
CAISEATRGDRTDTQYF
>-|-|TRBV29-1|TRBJ2-7
TGCAGCGTTGAACGGAGGGACGGGACGAGCTCCTACGAGCAGTACTTC
CSVERRDGTSSYEQYF
>-|few|TRBV28|TRBJ2-7
TGTGCCAGCAGTTTACGTAGGGATCACTACGAGCAGTACTTC
CASSLRRDHYEQYF
>-|many|TRBV27|TRBJ1-2
TGTGCCAGCAGTTCTGGCAGGACCAACTATGGCTACACCTTC
CASSSGRTNYGYTF
>-|many|TRBV29-1|TRBJ2-1
TGCAGCGTTGGGGGGGTAGTACGGTCGAACAATGAGCAGTTCTTC
CSVGGVVRSNNEQFF
>-|few|TRBV5-6|TRBJ2-7
TGTGCCAGCAGCTTCATGCCAGGAACCTACGAGCAGTACTTC
CASSFMPGTYEQYF
>-|few|TRBV5-1|TRBJ2-3
TGCGCCAGCAGCTTGGCCGGGCAGGGGTCGATGGATACGCAGTATTTT
CASSLAGQGSMDTQYF